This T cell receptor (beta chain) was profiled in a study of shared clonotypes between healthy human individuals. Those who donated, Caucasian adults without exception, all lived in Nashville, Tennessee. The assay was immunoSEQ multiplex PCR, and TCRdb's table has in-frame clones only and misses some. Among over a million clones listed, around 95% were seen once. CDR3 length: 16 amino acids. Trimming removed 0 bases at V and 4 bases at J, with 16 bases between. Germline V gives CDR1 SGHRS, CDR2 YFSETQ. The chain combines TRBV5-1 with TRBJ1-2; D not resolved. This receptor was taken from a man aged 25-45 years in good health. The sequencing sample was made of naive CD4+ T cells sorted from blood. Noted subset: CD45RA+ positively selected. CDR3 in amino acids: CASSLGGRREFYGYTF. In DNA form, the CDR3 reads TGCGCCAGCAGCTTGGGAGGAAGACGGGAGTTCTATGGCTACACCTTC.